These 25 T cell receptor beta chains were all obtained from the same sample, sequenced in a study of spatial heterogeneity in lung cancer. As to time point: sample taken at primary tumor resection. No cells were sorted before sequencing. The whole RNA sequenced was extracted from tumor, nontumor lung or frozen PBMC. Via MiXCR, TCRdb re-called the 5' RACE reads, giving one row per CDR3 protein. Of 50,000 to 55,000 distinct CDR3 sequences detected, over 5.5% appear once; the ten largest clones hold approximately 2.9%. Sequences were derived from PBMCs, sampled at surgery. Receptors originate from a female donor with early-stage non-small cell lung cancer.

This clonotype was counted only a few times. The chain is built from TRBV7-9 and TRBJ1-2; 8 bases are a match to TRBD1. The CDR3 loop spans 16 amino acids. V trimming: 2 bases; J trimming: 4 bases; junction bases outside the gene matches: 9. CDR1 is SEHNR and CDR2 is FQNEAQ in the germline V gene (reference sequence). The CDR3, as DNA: TGTGCCAGCAGCTTAATCGACAGGGGAATGGGCTATGGCTACACCTTC. This gives the protein CASSLIDRGMGYGYTF.

This clonotype was counted many times. This chain connects TRBV3-1 to TRBJ2-5, with D perhaps matching TRBD1 (5 bases). The V gene's germline CDR1 is LGHDT and CDR2 YNNKEL (reference sequence). V lost 7 bases and J 5 bases, leaving 26 bases between the germline ends. The CDR3 runs 17 residues. The CDR3 loop reads CASNSLSPPGSTETQYF. The CDR3 DNA follows: TGTGCCAGCAACTCGCTCTCACCCCCAGGGTCAACGGAGACCCAGTACTTC.

This clonotype was recorded at least ten times. The rearrangement joins TRBV3-1 to TRBJ1-2, with TRBD1 identical over 7 bases. V gave up 2 bases and J gave up 7 bases; unmatched junction bases: 7. The CDR3 is 14 amino acids. CDR1 and CDR2 from the germline V gene are LGHDT and YNNKEL (reference sequence). In DNA form, the CDR3 reads TGTGCCAGCAGCCAACAGGGGGACCTATTTGGCTACACCTTC. Residues: CASSQQGDLFGYTF.

The CDR3 protein is CASAFDGGSYEQYF. In DNA, the CDR3 is TGTGCCAGCGCGTTTGACGGGGGCTCCTACGAGCAGTACTTC. V gene TRBV10-3 combines with J gene TRBJ2-7, with D perhaps matching TRBD2 (6 bases). The CDR3 runs 14 residues. Deletions cut 10 bases from V and 0 bases from J, with 16 bases between. CDR1 and CDR2 from the germline V gene are ENHRY and SYGVKD.

This clonotype was picked up many times. The rearrangement links TRBV7-2 to TRBJ2-2; D unresolved. With 7 bases removed from V and 5 bases from J, the gap between germline ends came to 17 bases. There are 15 residues in the CDR3. Germline CDR1 reads SGHTA; CDR2 reads FQGNSA. The CDR3 nucleotides read TGTGCCAGCACCCCCCGGCTGGGATTAACCGGGGAGCTGTTTTTT. This sequence encodes CASTPRLGLTGELFF.

This clonotype was detected ten times or more. The chain uses TRBV12-3 or TRBV12-4 and TRBJ1-5, with a tentative D call TRBD1 (6 bases). This CDR3 contains 14 residues. The V gene lost 8 bases and the J gene lost 7 bases, with 18 bases spanning the gap. CDR3 in DNA: TGTGCCAGCTCCCGAGGCCAACAGGGACAGCCCCAGCATTTT. Protein sequence: CASSRGQQGQPQHF.

This clonotype showed up just a few times. The CDR3 coding sequence is TGTGCCAGCAGCTCGGACAGAGACTCCTACAATGAGCAGTTCTTC. Protein sequence: CASSSDRDSYNEQFF. The V call is TRBV13, the J call TRBJ2-1, with D possibly TRBD1 on 6 matching bases. The CDR3 totals 15 residues. The germline V gene encodes CDR1 PRHDT and CDR2 FYEKMQ (reference sequence). V was pared by 4 bases and J by 0 bases, with 10 bases between. Full variable domain (outside the CDR3, taken from reference TRBV13 and TRBJ2-1): AAGVIQSPRHLIKEKRETATLKCYPIPRHDTVYWYQQGPGQDPQFLISFYEKMQSDKGSIPDRFSAQQFSDYHSELNMSSLELGDSALYFCASSSDRDSYNEQFFGPGTRLTVL.

The table lists this clonotype with many counts. The J gene is TRBJ2-7, the V gene TRBV7-9; 12 bases are shared with TRBD2. Germline V gene data show CDR1 as SEHNR and CDR2 as FQNEAQ (reference sequence). This CDR3 spans 16 amino acids. Unmatched junction bases numbered 10, after V lost 5 bases and J lost 5 bases. The CDR3 DNA reads as TGTGCCAGCAGCGAACCCCGGCTAGCGGGGGGGGACGAGCAGTACTTC. It translates to CASSEPRLAGGDEQYF.

This clonotype was observed at least ten times. The V call is TRBV7-2, the J call TRBJ1-1, with D possibly TRBD1 on 5 matching bases. Trimming took 11 bases from V and 5 from J, leaving 12 bases between them. The CDR3 loop spans 11 amino acids. CDR1 SGHTA and CDR2 FQGNSA come from the germline V gene. CDR3 nucleotide sequence: TGTGCCCCCGGGGGAAGGACTGAAGCTTTCTTT. Amino acids: CAPGGRTEAFF.

This clonotype was recorded a few times. The chain has TRBV6-5 and TRBJ2-7; no firm D call. Germline-derived CDR1 and CDR2 are MNHEY and SVGAGI. CDR3 length equals 14 residues. V gave up 2 bases and J gave up 1 base, with 9 bases separating them. The CDR3: CASSYLGPSYEQYF. CDR3 nucleotides: TGTGCCAGCAGTTACCTGGGCCCTTCCTACGAGCAGTACTTC.

This clonotype came up many times. The V gene is TRBV28, the J gene TRBJ2-1; D is tentatively TRBD1 or TRBD2 (5 bases each). This CDR3 is 15 amino acids long. Trimming took off 8 bases at V and 7 bases at J, with 21 bases between the two ends. Germline loops: CDR1 MDHEN, CDR2 SYDVKM. The CDR3 sequence is CASSPTGLAGNEQFF. The CDR3 DNA follows: TGTGCCAGCTCACCAACAGGATTGGCGGGTAATGAGCAGTTCTTC.

This clonotype was counted at least ten times. This chain links TRBV18 with TRBJ1-1, with D maybe TRBD1 (5 bases). The CDR3 has 15 residues. The germline V and J ends were trimmed by 2 bases and 2 bases, with 12 bases remaining between them. The germline CDR1 and CDR2 sequences are KGHSH and LQKENI. As DNA, the CDR3 is TGTGCCAGCTCACCATTAAGGGACGTAAACACTGAAGCTTTCTTT. Translation: CASSPLRDVNTEAFF. The whole variable domain, filled in from reference TRBV18 and TRBJ1-1, reads NAGVMQNPRHLVRRRGQEARLRCSPMKGHSHVYWYRQLPEEGLKFMVYLQKENIIDESGMPKERFSAEFPKEGPSILRIQQVVRGDSAAYFCASSPLRDVNTEAFFGQGTRLTVV.

This clonotype was picked up many times. The V and J genes are TRBV20-1 and TRBJ2-2; 12 nucleotides agree with TRBD2. This CDR3 has 15 amino acids. Per the germline V gene, CDR1 is DFQATT and CDR2 is SNEGSKA (reference sequence). The junction had 4 bases not matched to a gene; V was cut back by 2 bases and J by 6 bases. The CDR3 protein is CSARRLAGGAGELFF. The CDR3, as DNA: TGCAGTGCTAGACGGCTAGCGGGGGGGGCCGGGGAGCTGTTTTTT.

This clonotype has at least ten counts. The rearrangement joins TRBV7-9 to TRBJ1-4, with no clear D. V lost 2 bases and J 8 bases, leaving 12 bases between the germline ends. Per the germline V gene, CDR1 is SEHNR and CDR2 is FQNEAQ (reference sequence). The CDR3 spans 14 residues. CDR3 DNA sequence: TGTGCCAGCAGCTTAATGGGTTTCGAGGAAAAACTGTTTTTT. This sequence encodes CASSLMGFEEKLFF.

This clonotype has at least ten counts. The rearrangement links TRBV27 to TRBJ1-5; perhaps TRBD1 as D (6 bases). This CDR3 is built from 12 residues. Germline lookup yields CDR1 MNHEY and CDR2 SMNVEV (reference sequence). Trimming took 3 bases from V and 9 from J, leaving 9 bases between them. CDR3 nucleotide sequence: TGTGCCAGCAGTTTGCGCAGGGGGCCCCAGCATTTT. Translated, it gives CASSLRRGPQHF.

There are many counts of this clonotype. The chain has TRBV29-1 and TRBJ2-7; D possibly corresponds to TRBD2 (6 bases). V gave up 7 bases and J gave up 9 bases, with 34 bases separating them. Germline CDR1 is SQVTM and CDR2 is ANQGSEA. CDR3 length equals 17 residues. The CDR3, as DNA: TGCAGCGCTGACCCACTCACAACCGGGAGACCTAGTAAGGGGCAGTACTTC. It encodes CSADPLTTGRPSKGQYF.

There are a few counts of this clonotype. The chain joins TRBV7-8 to TRBJ2-3; perhaps TRBD2 as D (5 bases). The CDR3 is made up of 15 amino acids. Looked up from germline, CDR1 is SGHVS and CDR2 is FQNEAQ. The V and J ends lost 1 base and 2 bases respectively, with 10 bases between them. CDR3 loop: CASSLGRPPTDTQYF. DNA of the CDR3: TGTGCCAGCAGCTTAGGGAGGCCCCCCACAGATACGCAGTATTTT. Full variable domain (outside the CDR3, taken from reference TRBV7-8 and TRBJ2-3): GAGVSQSPRYKVAKRGQDVALRCDPISGHVSLFWYQQALGQGPEFLTYFQNEAQLDKSGLPSDRFFAERPEGSVSTLKIQRTQQEDSAVYLCASSLGRPPTDTQYFGPGTRLTVL.

This clonotype was counted at least ten times. The V and J genes are TRBV3-1 and TRBJ1-3; 7 nucleotides match TRBD1. V trimming: 0 bases; J trimming: 7 bases; junction bases outside the gene matches: 6. Germline CDR1 LGHDT, CDR2 YNNKEL (reference sequence). This CDR3 is 15 amino acids long. The CDR3 region is CASSQDTGEWNTIYF. CDR3 in DNA: TGTGCCAGCAGCCAAGATACAGGGGAGTGGAACACCATATATTTT.

This clonotype was seen ten or more times. The V and J genes are TRBV7-2 and TRBJ2-3; D gene unclear. V was pared by 6 bases and J by 6 bases, with 10 bases between. The CDR3 runs to 12 residues. Germline CDR1 and CDR2: SGHTA and FQGNSA. The CDR3 DNA reads TGTGCCAGCAGTGCCCGCTCTGATACGCAGTATTTT. This gives the protein CASSARSDTQYF.

The rearrangement joins TRBV28 to TRBJ2-5; TRBD1 matches 7 bases. Germline-derived CDR1 and CDR2 are MDHEN and SYDVKM. V trimming: 6 bases; J trimming: 1 base; junction bases outside the gene matches: 11. This CDR3 contains 16 residues. CDR3 DNA: TGTGCCAGCAGGGACAGGCCAAGAGGGTTCCAAGAGACCCAGTACTTC. Translated, it gives CASRDRPRGFQETQYF.

The chain combines TRBV9 with TRBJ2-1; D possibly corresponds to TRBD2 (5 bases). The CDR3 spans 15 residues. Trimming left V 0 bases short and J 6 bases short, with 13 bases between. Per the germline V gene, CDR1 is SGDLS and CDR2 is YYNGEE. The CDR3 spells CASSVEGGTSNEQFF. The CDR3 coding sequence is TGTGCCAGCAGCGTAGAGGGCGGAACTAGCAATGAGCAGTTCTTC.

The chain uses TRBV7-9 and TRBJ1-1, with TRBD1 as a possible D gene (5 bases). Germline CDR1 SEHNR, CDR2 FQNEAQ (reference sequence). The length of the CDR3 is 13 residues. V was shortened by 8 bases and J by 0 bases, with 10 bases between the two germline ends. CDR3 in amino acids: CASRGFMNTEAFF. Here the CDR3 DNA reads TGTGCCAGCCGGGGGTTCATGAACACTGAAGCTTTCTTT. Together with reference TRBV7-9 and TRBJ1-1, the CDR3 gives the full variable domain: DTGVSQNPRHKITKRGQNVTFRCDPISEHNRLYWYRQTLGQGPEFLTYFQNEAQLEKSRLLSDRFSAERPKGSFSTLEIQRTEQGDSAMYLCASRGFMNTEAFFGQGTRLTVV.

Details on this clonotype: A clone one base away is much larger, so this may be a read error. This chain uses TRBV12-3 or TRBV12-4 with TRBJ2-1, with 12 nucleotides matching TRBD2. The CDR3 has 15 amino acids. Here the CDR3 reads CASRLLAGGRSEQLF. CDR3 DNA sequence: TGTGCCAGCAGACTACTAGCGGGGGGCCGCAGTGAGCAGCTCTTC.

This clonotype has at least ten counts. J is TRBJ1-1 and V is TRBV28; D remains unclear. The CDR3 spans 14 residues. Germline loops: CDR1 MDHEN, CDR2 SYDVKM. V was pared by 2 bases and J by 5 bases, with 12 bases between. The CDR3, as DNA: TGTGCCAGCAGTTTAGATGCGGCCCGGACTGAAGCTTTCTTT. It codes for CASSLDAARTEAFF.

The chain is built from TRBV6-5 and TRBJ2-7; 9 bases are a match to TRBD1. CDR3 size: 14 residues. Trimming at V came to 0 bases and at J to 4 bases, leaving 1 base not matched to a gene. Germline V gives CDR1 MNHEY, CDR2 SVGAGI. CDR3 sequence: CASSYSDRGYEQYF. The CDR3, as DNA: TGTGCCAGCAGTTACTCCGACAGGGGGTACGAGCAGTACTTC.